These T cell receptor beta chains were read from a single sample in a study of CD8+CD57+ T cells in acquired aplastic anemia. Using its own MiXCR run on the reads, TCRdb lists one record per CDR3 protein. The table lists about 200,000 distinct CDR3 sequences, less than 75% of them singletons. The sequencing sample was made of sorted CD4+, CD8+, or CD8+CD57+ T cells (not recorded which) from PBMCs. These receptors all come from a human donor with aplastic anemia. Both conserved end residues are part of each CDR3. D genes are given only for firm matches. Only part of the rows carry a size: once, few, many, or a class if the clone is expanded.

CDR3,DNA,J,size,V,D
CATSSSRSGQAREQYF,TGTGCCACCAGCAGCTCCAGGTCGGGACAGGCGCGCGAGCAGTACTTC,TRBJ2-7,NA,TRBV15,TRBD1
CASSDSDNNEQFF,TGTGCCAGCAGTGACTCGGACAACAATGAGCAGTTCTTC,TRBJ2-1,many,TRBV6-4,NA
CASSLWDRADTQYF,TGTGCCAGCAGCCTTTGGGACCGCGCGGATACGCAGTATTTT,TRBJ2-3,NA,TRBV7-9,NA
CSAREGVYEQFF,TGCAGTGCTAGAGAGGGGGTCTATGAGCAGTTCTTC,TRBJ2-1,NA,TRBV20-1,NA
CASSFLTRNEQFF,TGTGCTAGCAGCTTTTTGACTCGCAATGAGCAGTTCTTC,TRBJ2-1,NA,TRBV7-7,NA
CASSFFDQNEQYF,TGTGCCAGCAGCTTTTTCGACCAGAACGAGCAGTACTTC,TRBJ2-7,NA,TRBV2,NA
CASSSRASGSLIYNEQFF,TGTGCCAGCAGCTCGCGTGCTAGCGGGAGCCTCATTTACAATGAGCAGTTCTTC,TRBJ2-1,NA,TRBV5-8,TRBD2
CASSSSEAEQFF,TGCGCCAGCAGTTCTAGCGAGGCTGAGCAGTTCTTC,TRBJ2-1,many,TRBV10-1,NA
CASGLAAASEQFF,TGTGCCAGCGGATTAGCGGCGGCCTCCGAGCAGTTCTTC,TRBJ2-1,NA,TRBV7-9,NA
CASSLAVGSYEQYF,TGTGCCAGCAGCTTAGCGGTAGGATCCTACGAGCAGTACTTC,TRBJ2-7,NA,TRBV7-6,NA
CASSSRYGSPLHF,TGTGCCAGCAGTTCCAGGTACGGTTCACCCCTCCACTTT,TRBJ1-6,NA,TRBV6-4,NA
CASSRDYNQPQHF,TGCGCCAGCAGCCGGGACTATAATCAGCCCCAGCATTTT,TRBJ1-5,NA,TRBV10-2,NA
CASSGDRTTYEQYF,TGTGCCAGCAGTGGGGACAGGACTACCTACGAGCAGTACTTC,TRBJ2-7,few,TRBV6-1,TRBD1
CSARTLFGNTIYF,TGCAGTGCAAGGACACTGTTTGGAAACACCATATATTTT,TRBJ1-3,NA,TRBV20-1,NA
CASSEGQDNEQFF,TGTGCCAGCAGTGAAGGACAGGACAATGAGCAGTTCTTC,TRBJ2-1,NA,TRBV9,TRBD1
CASSQEIMDGGGYTF,TGCGCCAGCAGCCAAGAAATAATGGACGGGGGTGGCTACACCTTC,TRBJ1-2,many,TRBV4-1,NA
CASSGLQGKDEKLFF,TGTGCCAGCAGTGGTTTACAGGGTAAGGACGAAAAACTGTTTTTT,TRBJ1-4,many,TRBV25-1,NA
CASSFRAENNQPQHF,TGTGCCAGCAGTTTTAGGGCGGAAAACAATCAGCCCCAGCATTTT,TRBJ1-5,few,TRBV6-5,NA
CASSRAGKAQGEQYF,TGTGCCAGCAGTCGCGCTGGTAAAGCACAAGGCGAGCAGTACTTC,TRBJ2-7,NA,TRBV2,NA
CASSLEPARQAPTYEQYF,TGCGCCAGCAGCTTGGAGCCAGCCCGGCAGGCCCCGACCTACGAGCAGTACTTC,TRBJ2-7,NA,TRBV9,NA
CATSSGTGYNEQFF,TGTGCCACCAGCAGCGGGACAGGGTACAATGAGCAGTTCTTC,TRBJ2-1,NA,TRBV15,TRBD1
CSARARTGSYEQYF,TGCAGTGCTAGAGCGAGGACAGGGTCCTACGAGCAGTACTTC,TRBJ2-7,NA,TRBV20-1,TRBD1
CASSWGDYGYTF,TGTGCCAGTAGTTGGGGAGACTATGGCTACACCTTC,TRBJ1-2,many,TRBV19,NA
CASSVGAYTEAFF,TGTGCCAGCAGCGTAGGGGCATACACTGAAGCTTTCTTT,TRBJ1-1,NA,TRBV9,NA
CASSLVNRGATDTQYF,TGCGCCAGCAGCTTGGTGAACAGGGGGGCCACAGATACGCAGTATTTT,TRBJ2-3,once,TRBV5-1,TRBD1
CSARDSGGSDTQYF,TGCAGTGCTAGAGATAGTGGGGGATCAGATACGCAGTATTTT,TRBJ2-3,NA,TRBV20-1,NA
CASSEGTISNQHQHF,TGTGCCAGCAGTGAAGGGACAATTAGCAATCAGCACCAGCATTTT,TRBJ1-5,NA,TRBV2,NA
CASSPHAYNEQFF,TGTGCCAGCAGCCCCCACGCCTACAATGAGCAGTTCTTC,TRBJ2-1,once,TRBV7-9,NA
CAWNSGGAQTQYF,TGTGCCTGGAATAGCGGGGGCGCCCAGACCCAGTACTTC,TRBJ2-5,NA,TRBV30,TRBD2
CASSQGTGTYGYTF,TGCGCCAGCAGCCAAGGGACGGGGACCTATGGCTACACCTTC,TRBJ1-2,many,TRBV4-1,NA
CASSELASYNEQFF,TGTGCCAGCTCGGAACTAGCGAGCTACAATGAGCAGTTCTTC,TRBJ2-1,NA,TRBV7-2,TRBD2
CASSDNRGHEQYF,TGTGCCAGCAGCGATAACAGGGGACACGAGCAGTACTTC,TRBJ2-7,NA,TRBV9,TRBD1
CASSYSGAKNTEAFF,TGTGCCAGCAGTTACTCAGGGGCCAAGAACACTGAAGCTTTCTTT,TRBJ1-1,NA,TRBV6-7,NA
CATSRDSGSRTF,TGTGCCACCAGCAGAGATTCGGGATCTCGGACCTTC,TRBJ1-2,NA,TRBV15,NA
CASSIGTGLETQYF,TGTGCCAGTAGTATTGGGACAGGGCTGGAGACCCAGTACTTC,TRBJ2-5,few,TRBV19,TRBD1
CASSQGLRKFSYEQYF,TGTGCCAGCAGCCAAGGGCTCAGGAAATTCTCCTACGAGCAGTACTTC,TRBJ2-7,many,TRBV3-1,NA
CASTITGQLNTEAFF,TGTGCCAGCACCATCACCGGACAGCTGAACACTGAAGCTTTCTTT,TRBJ1-1,many,TRBV7-2,NA
CASSLDRDVVGGEQYF,TGTGCCAGCAGCTTGGACAGGGACGTGGTAGGGGGGGAGCAGTACTTC,TRBJ2-7,once,TRBV2,TRBD1
CATGVGSPLHF,TGTGCCACCGGAGTGGGTTCACCCCTCCACTTT,TRBJ1-6,once,TRBV6-5,NA
CSARDLRGSSYEQYF,TGCAGTGCTAGAGATCTGAGGGGTAGCTCCTACGAGCAGTACTTC,TRBJ2-7,medium-sized,TRBV20-1,NA
CASSPGTSEETQYF,TGTGCCAGCAGTCCGGGGACTAGTGAAGAGACCCAGTACTTC,TRBJ2-5,NA,TRBV9,TRBD2